A selection of T cell receptor beta chains follows, all from one sample in a study of cytomegalovirus exposure and HLA in healthy donors. Generated by immunoSEQ multiplex PCR, the TCRdb table keeps only in-frame clones and is missing some. The table shows 99,000 or so clones, with under 85% occurring only once. Sequencing was carried out using PBMCs. These receptors originate from a man younger than 40 in good health and CMV-seronegative. The CDR3 runs from the conserved cysteine through the conserved F or W. Each record gives: J gene, clone size, V gene, D gene, CDR3 DNA, CDR3 protein. A D gene is named only where the DNA matches it firmly. The size of a clone is reported for some rows only, either as once, few or many, or as a class for expanded clones.

TRBJ1-4,-,TRBV4-3,TRBD1,TGCGCCAGCAGCCAAGATGTATACAGGGGGCAGGAAAAACTGTTTTTT,CASSQDVYRGQEKLFF
TRBJ1-1,-,TRBV5-6,-,TGTGCCAGCAGTATGGGGGCGGTAGTGGAAGCTTTCTTT,CASSMGAVVEAFF
TRBJ2-5,-,TRBV2,TRBD2,TGTGCCAGCGGCCGGGGGAGCGGGAGCCAAGAGACCCAGTACTTC,CASGRGSGSQETQYF
TRBJ2-5,-,TRBV9,-,TGTGCCAGCAGCTTTCAGGACCAAGGAGGAGAGACCCAGTACTTC,CASSFQDQGGETQYF
TRBJ2-1,few,TRBV12-5,TRBD1,TGTGCTAGTGGCCAGCCTCCAGGACAGGGGCTGTACAATGAGCAGTTCTTC,CASGQPPGQGLYNEQFF
TRBJ1-2,few,TRBV6-5,-,TGTGCCAGCAGTTACTCGATCCAGGGTGGCTACACCTTC,CASSYSIQGGYTF
TRBJ1-5,-,TRBV7-9,-,TGTGCCAGCAGCATCACCGGGATGGGCAATCAGCCCCAGCATTTT,CASSITGMGNQPQHF
TRBJ1-4,few,TRBV4-1,-,TGCGCCAGCAGCCAAGGAAGGGGTTATAATGAAAAACTGTTTTTT,CASSQGRGYNEKLFF
TRBJ1-1,-,TRBV5-1,-,TGCGCCAGCAGCTTGGATGGAGCTAACACTGAAGCTTTCTTT,CASSLDGANTEAFF
TRBJ1-5,-,TRBV19,TRBD1,TGTGCCAGTACCCCCCCCGGGACAGGGTATCAGCCCCAGCATTTT,CASTPPGTGYQPQHF
TRBJ1-1,few,TRBV18,-,TGTGCCAGCTCACCCTCGGGTCGGGGTGCAGCTTTCTTT,CASSPSGRGAAFF
TRBJ1-2,-,TRBV5-5,TRBD1,TGTGCCAGCAGCTTGGATGCCGGGACAGGGAGAGAAGATGGCTACACCTTC,CASSLDAGTGREDGYTF
TRBJ2-3,-,TRBV18,TRBD2,TGTGCCAGCTCACCGACTAGCGGGGATGAGACGCAGTATTTT,CASSPTSGDETQYF
TRBJ1-4,-,TRBV18,-,TGTGCCAGCTCACCACGAGGGGCGGGAGGCGAAAAACTGTTTTTT,CASSPRGAGGEKLFF
TRBJ2-1,-,TRBV7-7,TRBD2,TGTGCCAGCAGCTTAGCCTCTGGGGGGGGCAATGAGCAGTTCTTC,CASSLASGGGNEQFF
TRBJ2-7,-,TRBV5-4,TRBD2,TGTGCCAGCAGCATCGCCGGGACTAGCGGCTACGAGCAGTACTTC,CASSIAGTSGYEQYF
TRBJ2-1,-,TRBV4-1,-,TGCGCCAGCAGCCAAGAGGGGTGGGGGGAGGATGAGCAGTTCTTC,CASSQEGWGEDEQFF
TRBJ1-5,-,TRBV30,TRBD1,TGTGCCTGGGAACAGGGGGCGAATCAGCCCCAGCATTTT,CAWEQGANQPQHF
TRBJ2-7,once,TRBV18,-,TGTGCCAGCTCACGAGGGGGCTACGAGCAGTACTTC,CASSRGGYEQYF
TRBJ1-2,-,TRBV14,-,TGTGCCAGCAGCCAAGTTGGCAGAAACTATGGCTACACCTTC,CASSQVGRNYGYTF
TRBJ2-1,-,TRBV20-1,-,TGCAGTGCTAGGACTAGGAGTGAGCAGTTCTTC,CSARTRSEQFF
TRBJ1-2,-,TRBV5-1,-,TGCGCCAGCAGCGACAGGCAGGGGAGCTTCTATGGCTACACCTTC,CASSDRQGSFYGYTF
TRBJ1-2,-,TRBV6-6,-,TGTGCCAGCAGTCAAGGGAGGGACTATGGCTACACCTTC,CASSQGRDYGYTF
TRBJ1-5,-,TRBV7-8,-,TGTGCCAGCGCCCCCGAGCGTTTGAGCAATCAGCCCCAGCATTTT,CASAPERLSNQPQHF
TRBJ2-6,once,TRBV19,-,TGTGCCAGTAGTCGCCGACAGTTTTCAGGGGCCAACGTCCTGACTTTC,CASSRRQFSGANVLTF
TRBJ2-7,-,TRBV28,TRBD1,TGTGCCAGCAGTTACCGGGACAGGGGGGATGAGCAGTACTTC,CASSYRDRGDEQYF
TRBJ2-7,-,TRBV7-9,TRBD2,TGTGCCAGCAGCTTAGTTCGGGGGGAAGACTACGAGCAGTACTTC,CASSLVRGEDYEQYF
TRBJ1-3,-,TRBV5-1,TRBD1,TGCGCCAGCAGCCCTGGACAGGCGCAATACAGAAACACCATATATTTT,CASSPGQAQYRNTIYF
TRBJ1-2,once,TRBV5-1,TRBD1,TGCGCCAGCAGCGACGGGACAGGGGGCGTCTATGGCTACACCTTC,CASSDGTGGVYGYTF